What follows is one T cell receptor beta chain and its context. There is no known antigen for this receptor. Per-base quality was not reported, and no clone a single base away is much larger than it. TCRbeta CDR3 regions were amplified from genomic DNA using the immunoSEQ Assay, a bias-controlled multiplex PCR. The published analysis was carried out like this. The number of nucleated cells in each sample was estimated by amplification of reference gene primers within the assay. To quantify the absolute abundance of each unique TCRbeta CDR3 rearrangement, sequence reads were collapsed and filtered. For each sample, productive Simpson clonality was calculated as the square root of Simpson's diversity index over productive rearrangements. Held by TCRdb, this immuneACCESS table contains in-frame sequences only and omits some clones. Under half of the omission traces to an unresolved V gene where checked; the cause of the rest is unknown. Clonal size and the V and J genes are those of that table, whereas D and trimming came from the DNA. The sample table lists roughly 220,000 clones, 85% to 90% of them with a count of one. The ten largest account for about 3.3% of the sample.

The source of the sample is a study of blood T cell repertoires in COVID-19 (TCRdb year 2020). A note on the overall study: The collaborator samples originated in the United States, Italy and Spain and spanned the acute and convalescent phases of COVID-19. The material from the prospective study consisted of cDNA or gDNA derived from T cells, B-cell-depleted T cells, or PBMCs. The dataset comprised deeply sampled blood TCRbeta repertoires from subjects exposed to, actively infected with, or recovered from COVID-19. The repertoires were released in a freely available public database meant as a resource for research on the immune response to SARS-CoV-2. The samples were drawn from two sources: the first 160 participants of the ongoing ImmuneRACE study, and some 1,300 subjects contributed by 6 global collaborators. Nearly every sample came with metadata listing a de-identified subject ID, COVID-19 status, age in years and sex. Where available, HLA class I and class II types were taken from metadata supplied by the sample provider and were not determined by assay-based typing. Overall study results and their limits: The amount of clinical and demographic metadata varied by source and participant and was provided uncurated.

Enrolling through a virtual design, the prospective study's participants ranged in age from roughly 18 to 95 years and lived across approximately 25 United States geographic areas. In the prospective study, cohorts were assigned on the basis of participant-reported clinical history obtained from a screening survey and a study questionnaire. In the prospective study, mobile phlebotomists collected whole blood, serum and a nasopharyngeal or oropharyngeal swab from each participant. Participants in the prospective study had the option to provide additional blood draws and questionnaires over a roughly two-month period. Before DNA extraction, blood samples from the prospective study were shipped at room temperature or frozen. CDR1 and CDR2, looked up from the germline V gene, are SGHNT and YENEEA. The CDR3 sequence holds 16 residues, the cysteine and phenylalanine included. Kept here is only the CDR3 DNA, which spans 48 bases and is read in frame from base 1. Clipping removes 5 bases from V and 8 bases from J, with 12 as the unmatched junction base count.

The specimen sequenced was PBMCs or T cells enriched from blood (not recorded which). This sequence originates from a woman aged 18-30 years in a cohort exposed to, infected with or recovered from COVID-19 (not recorded which). The receptor chain draws on TRBV11-3 and TRBJ2-3; 11 bases in the middle match TRBD2. The CDR3 has the sequence CASSALSGLAVGTQYF. The DNA sequence is TGTGCCAGCAGCGCCCTTTCGGGACTAGCGGTGGGTACGCAGTATTTT.